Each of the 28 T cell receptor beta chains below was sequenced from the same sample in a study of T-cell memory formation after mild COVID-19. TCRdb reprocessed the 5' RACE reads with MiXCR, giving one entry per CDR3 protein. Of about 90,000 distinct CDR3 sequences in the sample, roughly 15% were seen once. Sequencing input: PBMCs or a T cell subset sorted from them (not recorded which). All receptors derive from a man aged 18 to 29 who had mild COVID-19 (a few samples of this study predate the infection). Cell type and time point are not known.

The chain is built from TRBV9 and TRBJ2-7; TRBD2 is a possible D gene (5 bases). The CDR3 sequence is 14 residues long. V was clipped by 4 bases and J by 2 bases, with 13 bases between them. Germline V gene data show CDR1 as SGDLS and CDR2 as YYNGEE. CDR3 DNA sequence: TGTGCCAGCAGCCCGGAGGCGAGCCCCTACGAGCAGTACTTC. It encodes CASSPEASPYEQYF.

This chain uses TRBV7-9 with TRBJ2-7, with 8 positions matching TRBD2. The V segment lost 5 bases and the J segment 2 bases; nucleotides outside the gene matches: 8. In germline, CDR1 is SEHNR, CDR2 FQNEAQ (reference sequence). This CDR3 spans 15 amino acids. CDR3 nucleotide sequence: TGTGCCAGCAGCGGTAGCCGGGGGGGAACCTACGAGCAGTACGTC. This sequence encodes CASSGSRGGTYEQYV.

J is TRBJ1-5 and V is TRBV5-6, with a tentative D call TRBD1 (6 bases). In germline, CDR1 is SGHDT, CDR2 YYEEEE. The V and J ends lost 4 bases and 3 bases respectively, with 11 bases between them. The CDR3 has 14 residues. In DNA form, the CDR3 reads TGTGCCAGCAGCCTCCGGACAGCCAATCAGCCCCAGCATTTT. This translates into CASSLRTANQPQHF.

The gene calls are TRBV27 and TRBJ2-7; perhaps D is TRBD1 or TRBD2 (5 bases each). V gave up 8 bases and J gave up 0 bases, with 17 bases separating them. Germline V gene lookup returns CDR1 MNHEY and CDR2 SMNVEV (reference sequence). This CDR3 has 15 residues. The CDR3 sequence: CASRMWDLSSYEQYV. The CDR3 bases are TGTGCCAGCCGGATGTGGGACCTAAGCTCCTACGAGCAGTACGTC.

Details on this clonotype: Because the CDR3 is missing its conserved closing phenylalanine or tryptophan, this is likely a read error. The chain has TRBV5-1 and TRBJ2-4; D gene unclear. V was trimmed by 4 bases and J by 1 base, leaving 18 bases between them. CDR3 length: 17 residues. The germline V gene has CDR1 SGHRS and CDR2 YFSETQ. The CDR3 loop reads CASSPYTDRLAKNIQYL. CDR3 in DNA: TGCGCCAGCAGCCCATATACAGATCGGTTGGCCAAAAACATTCAGTACTTA.

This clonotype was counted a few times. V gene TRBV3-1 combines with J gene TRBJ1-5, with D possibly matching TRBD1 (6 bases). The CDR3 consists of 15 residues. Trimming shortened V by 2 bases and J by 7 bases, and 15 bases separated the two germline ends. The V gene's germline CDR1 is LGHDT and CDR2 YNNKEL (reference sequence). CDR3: CASSQQGSGGQPQHF. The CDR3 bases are TGTGCCAGCAGCCAACAGGGGTCAGGCGGCCAGCCCCAGCATTTT.

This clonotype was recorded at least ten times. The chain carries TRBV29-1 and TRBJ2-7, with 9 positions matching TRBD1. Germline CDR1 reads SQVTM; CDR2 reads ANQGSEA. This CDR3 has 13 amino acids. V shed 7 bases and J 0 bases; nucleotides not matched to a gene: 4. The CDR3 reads CSAGTGNSYEQYF. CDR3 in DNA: TGCAGCGCCGGGACAGGGAACTCCTACGAGCAGTACTTC.

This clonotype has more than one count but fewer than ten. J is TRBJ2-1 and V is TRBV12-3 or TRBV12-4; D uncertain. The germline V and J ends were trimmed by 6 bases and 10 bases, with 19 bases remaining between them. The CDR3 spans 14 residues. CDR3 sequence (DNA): TGTGCCAGCAGCCCTCAAGGGCCACAGCCCGAGCAGTTCTTC. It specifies CASSPQGPQPEQFF.

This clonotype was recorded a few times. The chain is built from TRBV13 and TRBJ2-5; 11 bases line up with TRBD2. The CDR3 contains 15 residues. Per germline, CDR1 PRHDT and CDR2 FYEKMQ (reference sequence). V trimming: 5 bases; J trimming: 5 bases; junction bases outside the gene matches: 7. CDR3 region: CASSVSGGAAETQYF. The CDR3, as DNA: TGTGCCAGCAGCGTTAGCGGGGGGGCCGCGGAGACCCAGTACTTC.

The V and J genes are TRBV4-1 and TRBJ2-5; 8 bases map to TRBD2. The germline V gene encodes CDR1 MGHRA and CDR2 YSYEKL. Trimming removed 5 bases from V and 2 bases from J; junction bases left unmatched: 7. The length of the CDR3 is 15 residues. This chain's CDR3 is CASSFEVAGQETQYF. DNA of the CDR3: TGCGCCAGCAGCTTCGAAGTAGCGGGGCAAGAGACCCAGTACTTC.

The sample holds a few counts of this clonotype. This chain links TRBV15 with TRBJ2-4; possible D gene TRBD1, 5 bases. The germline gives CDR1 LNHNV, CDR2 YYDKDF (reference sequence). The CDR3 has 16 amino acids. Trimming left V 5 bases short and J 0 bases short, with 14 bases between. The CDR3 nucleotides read TGTGCCACCAGCGAAACGGCAGGGCTAGCCAAAAACATTCAGTACTTC. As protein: CATSETAGLAKNIQYF.

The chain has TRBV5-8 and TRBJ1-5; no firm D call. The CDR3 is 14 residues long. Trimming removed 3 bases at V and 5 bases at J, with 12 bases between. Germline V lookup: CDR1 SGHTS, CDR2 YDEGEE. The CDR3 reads CASSSVLYDQPQHF. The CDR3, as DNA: TGTGCCAGCAGCTCGGTCCTATATGATCAGCCCCAGCATTTT.

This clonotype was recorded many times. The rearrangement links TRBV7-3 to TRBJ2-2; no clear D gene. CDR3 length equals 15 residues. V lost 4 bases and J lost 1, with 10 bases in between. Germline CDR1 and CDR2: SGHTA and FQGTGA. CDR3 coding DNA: TGTGCCAGCAGCTCCGTTCTGGGGAACACCGGGGAGCTGTTTTTT. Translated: CASSSVLGNTGELFF.

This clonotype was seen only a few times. As DNA, the CDR3 is TGTGCCAGCACCGACAGGGCGAACTACGAGCAGTACGTC. Translation gives CASTDRANYEQYV. The chain links TRBV28 to TRBJ2-7, with TRBD1 matching over 7 bases. The germline gives CDR1 MDHEN, CDR2 SYDVKM. The CDR3 runs to 13 residues. The trim removed 7 bases at V and 3 bases at J, leaving 6 bases unmatched.

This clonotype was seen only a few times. The CDR3 loop is CASSFFGTLNQPQHF. The CDR3 DNA sequence: TGTGCCAGCAGCTTTTTCGGGACCTTAAATCAGCCCCAGCATTTT. The chain links TRBV7-8 to TRBJ1-5, with D possibly being TRBD1 (5 bases). Germline loops: CDR1 SGHVS, CDR2 FQNEAQ. This CDR3 is 15 amino acids long. The germline V and J ends were trimmed by 3 bases and 4 bases, with 13 bases remaining between them.

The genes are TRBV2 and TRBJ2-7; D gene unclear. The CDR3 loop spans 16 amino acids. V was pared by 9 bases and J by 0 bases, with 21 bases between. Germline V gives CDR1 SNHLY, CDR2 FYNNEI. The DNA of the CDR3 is TGTGCCAGTAACCCTGGTTTGGGTTGGAGCTCCTACGAGCAGTACTTC. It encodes CASNPGLGWSSYEQYF.

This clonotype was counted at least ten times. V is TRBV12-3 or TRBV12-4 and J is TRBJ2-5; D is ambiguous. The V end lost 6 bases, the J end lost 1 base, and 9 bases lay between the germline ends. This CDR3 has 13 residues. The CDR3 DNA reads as TGTGCCAGCAGCCCTGACGGCCAAGAGACCCAGTACTTC. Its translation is CASSPDGQETQYF.

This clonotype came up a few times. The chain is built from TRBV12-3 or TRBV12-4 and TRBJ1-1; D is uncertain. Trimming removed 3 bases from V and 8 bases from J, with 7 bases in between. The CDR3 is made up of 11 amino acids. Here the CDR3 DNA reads TGTGCCAGCAGTTTGTACAGAGAAGCTTTCTTT. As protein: CASSLYREAFF.

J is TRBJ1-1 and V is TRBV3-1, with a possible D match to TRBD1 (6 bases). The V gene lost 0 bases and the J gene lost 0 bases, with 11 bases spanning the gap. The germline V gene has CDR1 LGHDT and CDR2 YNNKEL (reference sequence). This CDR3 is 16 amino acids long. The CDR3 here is CASSQETGFMNTEAFF. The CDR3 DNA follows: TGTGCCAGCAGCCAAGAGACAGGATTTATGAACACTGAAGCTTTCTTT.

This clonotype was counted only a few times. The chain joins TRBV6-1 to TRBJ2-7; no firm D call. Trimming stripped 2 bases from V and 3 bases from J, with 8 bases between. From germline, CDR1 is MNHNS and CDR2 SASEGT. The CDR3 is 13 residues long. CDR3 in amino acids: CASSEIRNYEQYF. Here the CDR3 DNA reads TGTGCCAGCAGTGAAATACGGAACTACGAGCAGTACTTC.

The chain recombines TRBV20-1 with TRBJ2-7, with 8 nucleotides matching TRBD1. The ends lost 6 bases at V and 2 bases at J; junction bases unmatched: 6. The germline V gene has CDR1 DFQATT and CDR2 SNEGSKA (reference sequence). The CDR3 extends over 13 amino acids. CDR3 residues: CSARDRRTYEQYF. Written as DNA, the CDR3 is TGCAGTGCCCGGGACAGGCGCACCTACGAGCAGTACTTC.

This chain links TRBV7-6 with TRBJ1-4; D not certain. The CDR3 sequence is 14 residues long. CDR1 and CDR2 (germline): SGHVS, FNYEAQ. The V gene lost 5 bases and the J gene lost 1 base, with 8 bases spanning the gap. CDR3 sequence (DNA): TGTGCCAGCAGCGATCTGGAAACTAATGAAAAACTGTTTTTT. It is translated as CASSDLETNEKLFF.

The CDR3 region is CAISETSRDTEAFF. In nucleotides, the CDR3 is TGTGCCATCAGTGAAACTTCCAGAGACACTGAAGCTTTCTTT. This sequence joins TRBV10-3 and TRBJ1-1, with no clear D. The V gene lost 3 bases and the J gene lost 3 bases, with 11 bases spanning the gap. There are 14 residues in the CDR3. CDR1 is ENHRY, CDR2 SYGVKD, per germline.

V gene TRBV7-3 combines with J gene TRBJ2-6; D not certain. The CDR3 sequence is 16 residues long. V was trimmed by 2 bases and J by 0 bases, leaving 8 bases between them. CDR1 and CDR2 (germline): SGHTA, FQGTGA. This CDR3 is CASSLDAASGANVLTF. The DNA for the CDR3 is TGTGCCAGCAGCTTAGACGCTGCCTCTGGGGCCAACGTCCTGACTTTC.

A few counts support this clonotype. CDR3 residues: CASREGWGSYEQYF. As DNA, the CDR3 is TGTGCCAGCAGGGAGGGATGGGGCTCCTACGAGCAGTACTTC. This chain uses TRBV25-1 with TRBJ2-7; maybe TRBD2 (6 bases). CDR3 length: 14 amino acids. The germline V and J ends were trimmed by 6 bases and 0 bases, with 12 bases remaining between them. Germline CDR1 reads MGHDK; CDR2 reads SYGVNS.

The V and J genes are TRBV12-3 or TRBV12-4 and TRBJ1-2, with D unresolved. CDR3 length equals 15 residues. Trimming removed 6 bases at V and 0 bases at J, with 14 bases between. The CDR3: CASRGPYPSNYGYTF. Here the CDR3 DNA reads TGTGCCAGCAGAGGACCTTACCCATCTAACTATGGCTACACCTTC.

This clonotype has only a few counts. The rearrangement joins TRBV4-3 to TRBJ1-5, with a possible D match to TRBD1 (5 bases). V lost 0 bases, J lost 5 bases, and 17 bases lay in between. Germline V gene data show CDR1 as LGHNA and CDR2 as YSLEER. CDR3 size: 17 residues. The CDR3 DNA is TGCGCCAGCAGCCAAGACCTTAAGGGAGGAGGGGATCAGCCCCAGCATTTT. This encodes CASSQDLKGGGDQPQHF.

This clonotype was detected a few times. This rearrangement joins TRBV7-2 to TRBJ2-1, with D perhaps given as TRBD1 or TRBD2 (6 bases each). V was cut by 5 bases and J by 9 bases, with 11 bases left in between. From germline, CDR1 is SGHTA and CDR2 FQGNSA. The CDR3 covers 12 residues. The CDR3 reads CASSLGGREQFF. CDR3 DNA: TGTGCCAGCAGCCTAGGGGGGCGTGAGCAGTTCTTC. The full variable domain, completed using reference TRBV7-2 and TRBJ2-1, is GAGVSQSPSNKVTEKGKDVELRCDPISGHTALYWYRQSLGQGLEFLIYFQGNSAPDKSGLPSDRFSAERTGGSVSTLTIQRTQQEDSAVYLCASSLGGREQFFGPGTRLTVL.